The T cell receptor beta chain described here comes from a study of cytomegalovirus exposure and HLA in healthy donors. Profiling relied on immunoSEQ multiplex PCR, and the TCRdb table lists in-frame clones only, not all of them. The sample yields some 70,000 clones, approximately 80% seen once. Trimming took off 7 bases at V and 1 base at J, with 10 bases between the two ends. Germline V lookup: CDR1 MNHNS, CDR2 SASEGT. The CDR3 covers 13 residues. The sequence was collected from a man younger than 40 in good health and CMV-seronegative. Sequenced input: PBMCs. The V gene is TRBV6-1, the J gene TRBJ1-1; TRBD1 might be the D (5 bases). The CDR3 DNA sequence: TGTGCCAGCAAGGACGGACAGAACACTGAAGCTTTCTTT. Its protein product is CASKDGQNTEAFF.